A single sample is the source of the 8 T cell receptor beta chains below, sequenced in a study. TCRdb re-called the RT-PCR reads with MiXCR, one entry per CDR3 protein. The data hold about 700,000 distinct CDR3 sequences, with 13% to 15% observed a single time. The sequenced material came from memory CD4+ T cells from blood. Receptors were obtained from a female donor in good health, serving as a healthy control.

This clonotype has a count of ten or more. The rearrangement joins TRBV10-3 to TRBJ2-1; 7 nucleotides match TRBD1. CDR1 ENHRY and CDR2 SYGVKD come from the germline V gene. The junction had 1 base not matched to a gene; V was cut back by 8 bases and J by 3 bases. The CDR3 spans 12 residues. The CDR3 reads CAIGDSYNEQFF. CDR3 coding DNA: TGTGCCATCGGGGACAGCTACAATGAGCAGTTCTTC.

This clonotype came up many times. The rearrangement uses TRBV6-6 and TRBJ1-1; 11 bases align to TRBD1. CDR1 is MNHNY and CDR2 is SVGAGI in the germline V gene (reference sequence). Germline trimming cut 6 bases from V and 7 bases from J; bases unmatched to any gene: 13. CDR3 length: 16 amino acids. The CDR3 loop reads CASSQYGQGARIEAFF. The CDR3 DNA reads TGTGCCAGCAGCCAATATGGACAGGGGGCGAGGATTGAAGCTTTCTTT.

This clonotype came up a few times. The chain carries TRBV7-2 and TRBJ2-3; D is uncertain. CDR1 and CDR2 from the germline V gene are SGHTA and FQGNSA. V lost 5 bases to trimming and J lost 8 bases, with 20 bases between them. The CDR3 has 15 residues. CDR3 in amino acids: CASSLYTAELSTQYF. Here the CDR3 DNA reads TGTGCCAGCAGCCTATACACGGCCGAATTGAGTACGCAGTATTTT.

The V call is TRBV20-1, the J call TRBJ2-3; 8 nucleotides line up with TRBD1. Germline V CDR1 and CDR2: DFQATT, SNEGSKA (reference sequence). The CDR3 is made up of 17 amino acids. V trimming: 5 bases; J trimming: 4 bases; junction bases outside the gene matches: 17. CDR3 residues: CSAPSPRGQEDADTQYF. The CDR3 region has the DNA TGCAGTGCTCCCAGCCCCAGGGGGCAAGAGGATGCAGATACGCAGTATTTT.

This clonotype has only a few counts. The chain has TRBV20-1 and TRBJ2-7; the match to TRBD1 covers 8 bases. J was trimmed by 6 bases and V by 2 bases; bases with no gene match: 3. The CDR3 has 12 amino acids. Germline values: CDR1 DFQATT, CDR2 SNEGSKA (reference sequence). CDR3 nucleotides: TGCAGTGCTAGACAGGGGGCGGGCGAGCAGTACTTC. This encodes CSARQGAGEQYF.

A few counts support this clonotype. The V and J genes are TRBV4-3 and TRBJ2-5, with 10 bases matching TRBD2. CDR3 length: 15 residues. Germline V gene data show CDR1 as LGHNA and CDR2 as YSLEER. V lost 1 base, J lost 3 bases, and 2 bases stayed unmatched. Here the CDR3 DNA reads TGCGCCAGCAGCCAAGGGCTAGCGGGAGAAGAGACCCAGTACTTC. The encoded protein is CASSQGLAGEETQYF.

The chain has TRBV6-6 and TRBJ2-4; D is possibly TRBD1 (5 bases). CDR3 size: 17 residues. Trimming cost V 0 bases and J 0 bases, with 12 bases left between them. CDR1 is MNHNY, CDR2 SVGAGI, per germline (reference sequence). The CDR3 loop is CASSYSRQGLAKNIQYF. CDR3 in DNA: TGTGCCAGCAGTTACTCGCGGCAGGGCTTAGCCAAAAACATTCAGTACTTC.

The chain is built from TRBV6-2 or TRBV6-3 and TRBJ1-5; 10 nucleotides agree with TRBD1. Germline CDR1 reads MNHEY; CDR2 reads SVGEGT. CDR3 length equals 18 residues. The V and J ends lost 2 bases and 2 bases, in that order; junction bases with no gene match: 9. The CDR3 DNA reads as TGTGCCAGCAGTTACACACTCCGGACAGGGGGTGGCAATCAGCCCCAGCATTTT. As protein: CASSYTLRTGGGNQPQHF.